Presented here are 2 T cell receptor beta chains from one specimen sequenced in a study of blood T cell repertoires in COVID-19. Produced via immunoSEQ multiplex PCR; TCRdb's table is partial and in-frame only. The table records approximately 280,000 clones, around 88% of them present only once. Source material: PBMCs or T cells enriched from blood (not recorded which). Every receptor here comes from a middle-aged woman who had recovered from COVID-19.

The chain combines TRBV20-1 with TRBJ2-7; tentative D call: TRBD2 (6 bases). The CDR3 extends over 14 amino acids. Germline loops: CDR1 DFQATT, CDR2 SNEGSKA (reference sequence). V lost 3 bases to trimming and J lost 0 bases, with 12 bases between them. CDR3 nucleotide sequence: TGCAGTGCTAGTACTATCGGGAGCTCCTACGAGCAGTACTTC. Its protein is CSASTIGSSYEQYF.

The V gene is TRBV18, the J gene TRBJ1-5; 7 bases align to TRBD1. CDR3 length: 16 amino acids. From germline, CDR1 is KGHSH and CDR2 LQKENI. With V trimmed by 3 bases and J by 2 bases, 7 bases remained unmatched. Here the CDR3 reads CASSPRGVGGNQPQHF. DNA for the CDR3: TGTGCCAGCTCACCCAGGGGGGTTGGTGGCAATCAGCCCCAGCATTTT.